These 10 T cell receptor beta chains were all obtained from the same sample, sequenced in a study of T-cell memory formation after mild COVID-19. TCRdb called the 5' RACE reads again in MiXCR, with one record for every CDR3 protein. The table has about 320,000 distinct CDR3 sequences, 13% to 15% seen once. Sequencing was performed on PBMCs or a T cell subset sorted from them (not recorded which). All receptors come from a man between 18 and 29 years old who had mild COVID-19 (a few samples of this study predate the infection). Cell type and time point are not known.

This clonotype was observed a handful of times. This chain links TRBV5-1 with TRBJ2-3; D gene uncertain. Trimming took 4 bases from V and 1 from J, leaving 10 bases between them. The length of the CDR3 is 14 residues. Germline values: CDR1 SGHRS, CDR2 YFSETQ. The CDR3 spells CASSTSRGTDTQYF. In DNA, the CDR3 is TGCGCCAGCAGCACCTCTCGGGGCACAGATACGCAGTATTTT.

This clonotype was seen more than once but under ten times. The J gene is TRBJ1-5, the V gene TRBV20-1; the D is unclear. The CDR3 has 13 amino acids. CDR1 is DFQATT, CDR2 SNEGSKA, per germline (reference sequence). The germline V and J ends were trimmed by 3 bases and 11 bases, with 17 bases remaining between them. The CDR3 protein is CSARIPGTSAQHF. CDR3 sequence (DNA): TGCAGTGCTAGGATCCCGGGAACATCAGCCCAGCATTTT.

The chain is built from TRBV20-1 and TRBJ2-4; D not resolved. V was clipped by 7 bases and J by 0 bases, with 16 bases between them. Looked up from germline, CDR1 is DFQATT and CDR2 is SNEGSKA (reference sequence). CDR3 length equals 15 residues. DNA for the CDR3: TGCAGTGGAGGTCATGCTGGGCTAGCCAAAAACATTCAGTACTTC. Its translation is CSGGHAGLAKNIQYF.

This clonotype appeared a few times. DNA for the CDR3: TGTGCCAGCAGTCAGGAGGCCGGCAGCCCCTACGAGCAGTACTTC. It encodes CASSQEAGSPYEQYF. The chain recombines TRBV6-1 with TRBJ2-7; weak D call: TRBD2 (5 bases). V was trimmed by 5 bases and J by 2 bases, leaving 16 bases between them. Germline assignment: CDR1 MNHNS and CDR2 SASEGT. This CDR3 has 15 residues.

The CDR3 spells CSAKSFDEPVAKNIQYF. The CDR3 coding sequence is TGCAGTGCAAAAAGCTTCGATGAACCAGTAGCCAAAAACATTCAGTACTTC. This chain connects TRBV20-1 to TRBJ2-4; D gene uncertain. Trimming removed 6 bases from V and 0 bases from J, with 21 bases in between. Per germline, CDR1 DFQATT and CDR2 SNEGSKA (reference sequence). CDR3 length: 17 amino acids.

This clonotype was observed a few times. The chain couples TRBV24-1 to TRBJ2-3; D ambiguous. The V and J ends lost 2 bases and 1 base respectively, with 9 bases between them. Per germline, CDR1 KGHDR and CDR2 SFDVKD. CDR3 length: 15 residues. DNA for the CDR3: TGTGCCACCAGTGATTGGGTCTTGGGCACAGATACGCAGTATTTT. This encodes CATSDWVLGTDTQYF.

This chain links TRBV12-3 or TRBV12-4 with TRBJ2-7, with 8 bases aligning to TRBD1. This CDR3 is 17 amino acids long. Losses at the gene ends were 2 bases for V and 2 bases for J; bases not matched to a gene: 11. The CDR3 reads CASSLMWGNRGAYEQYF. The CDR3 bases are TGTGCCAGCAGTTTAATGTGGGGTAACAGGGGGGCCTACGAGCAGTACTTC.

This chain uses TRBV27 with TRBJ2-4; perhaps TRBD2 as D (6 bases). The CDR3 spans 19 residues. Germline values: CDR1 MNHEY, CDR2 SMNVEV (reference sequence). The V end lost 5 bases, the J end lost 0 bases, and 23 bases lay between the germline ends. The CDR3 protein is CASSTVGGIQYLAKNIQYF. In nucleotides, the CDR3 is TGTGCCAGCAGTACAGTGGGGGGTATACAATATCTAGCCAAAAACATTCAGTACTTC.

The J gene is TRBJ1-5, the V gene TRBV20-1, with TRBD1 matching over 8 bases. V trimming: 4 bases; J trimming: 3 bases; junction bases outside the gene matches: 11. Per the germline V gene, CDR1 is DFQATT and CDR2 is SNEGSKA (reference sequence). This CDR3 has 16 residues. The CDR3 bases are TGCAGTGCTAAGAGGCCAGGGACAGGCTACAATCAGCCCCAGCATTTT. Translating it yields CSAKRPGTGYNQPQHF.

In this sample, this clonotype turned up a few times. The chain joins TRBV4-3 to TRBJ2-5, with TRBD2 identical over 9 bases. CDR3 length: 17 amino acids. J gave up 7 bases and V 3 bases, and 15 bases lay outside the gene matches. Germline assignment: CDR1 LGHNA and CDR2 YSLEER. This chain's CDR3 is CASSHSASGAAGGTQYF. The CDR3 DNA reads as TGCGCCAGCAGCCACTCGGCTAGCGGGGCGGCTGGGGGGACCCAGTACTTC.